The 28 T cell receptor beta chains listed next were all sequenced from one sample in a study of a mutant IDH1 vaccine in newly diagnosed glioma. The antigens for these receptors are not known. Here immunoSEQ multiplex PCR was the method, and the copy in TCRdb shows in-frame clones only, minus some. The sample contains approximately 11,000 clones, around 85% of which appear only once. Time point of the sample: week 47, end of study. Vaccination used 300 ug of mutant IDH1 20-mer peptide per dose, with topical imiquimod. Specimen: PBMCs, collected from a glioma patient whose treatment included an IDH1 peptide vaccine. The origin of the receptors is a man aged 25-45 years with glioma.

The rearrangement uses TRBV27 and TRBJ2-5; D ambiguous. Trimming took off 1 base at V and 2 bases at J, with 5 bases between the two ends. The CDR3 runs to 13 residues. Germline V gene sequence: CDR1 MNHEY, CDR2 SMNVEV (reference sequence). The CDR3 sequence: CASSLWGQETQYF. The DNA for the CDR3 is TGTGCCAGCAGTTTATGGGGACAAGAGACCCAGTACTTC.

A single count supports this clone. The CDR3 coding sequence is TGCGCCAGCAGCCGACAGCCTACTTACGAGCAGTACTTC. Amino acids: CASSRQPTYEQYF. The J gene is TRBJ2-7, the V gene TRBV4-1; tentative D call: TRBD1 (5 bases). Germline V gene data show CDR1 as MGHRA and CDR2 as YSYEKL. The CDR3 is 13 amino acids. V was trimmed by 4 bases and J by 4 bases, leaving 11 bases between them.

The chain links TRBV27 to TRBJ2-5; D is undetermined. This CDR3 region has 14 residues. The germline V gene has CDR1 MNHEY and CDR2 SMNVEV (reference sequence). V shed 6 bases and J shed 4 bases, with 15 bases lying between them. CDR3 coding DNA: TGTGCCAGCAGCCCTTTGGATGTTAGAGAGACCCAGTACTTC. This gives the protein CASSPLDVRETQYF.

The rearrangement joins TRBV7-6 to TRBJ1-3; TRBD1 agrees at 9 bases. The CDR3 has 15 residues. The V gene's germline CDR1 is SGHVS and CDR2 FNYEAQ. V gave up 1 base and J gave up 4 bases; unmatched junction bases: 2. CDR3 region: CASSLDRGLGNTIYF. CDR3 sequence (DNA): TGTGCCAGCAGCTTAGACAGGGGGCTCGGAAACACCATATATTTT.

This rearrangement joins TRBV2 to TRBJ2-7; D may be TRBD1 or TRBD2 (6 bases each). The ends were cut back, 4 bases at V and 3 bases at J, with 10 bases in the middle. The CDR3 sequence is 13 residues long. Germline loops: CDR1 SNHLY, CDR2 FYNNEI. This CDR3 reads CASSAGGRYEQYF. The CDR3 bases are TGTGCCAGCAGTGCCGGGGGCCGCTACGAGCAGTACTTC.

The chain combines TRBV4-1 with TRBJ2-3; 11 nucleotides align to TRBD2. The V gene end was trimmed by 3 bases and the J gene end by 4 bases; junction bases not matched to a gene: 6. The CDR3 is 16 amino acids. Germline assignment: CDR1 MGHRA and CDR2 YSYEKL. The chain's CDR3 is CASSQVRLAGSDTQYF. The CDR3 DNA sequence: TGCGCCAGCAGCCAGGTCCGACTAGCGGGATCAGATACGCAGTATTTT.

The chain employs TRBV11-2 and TRBJ1-2; the D gene is possibly TRBD1 (5 bases). The CDR3 is 15 amino acids. V was pared by 5 bases and J by 0 bases, with 13 bases between. Per germline, CDR1 SGHAT and CDR2 FQNNGV. The CDR3 bases are TGTGCCAGCAGCCCCGGTGGGACCCCTAACTATGGCTACACCTTC. Translation: CASSPGGTPNYGYTF.

In this sample, this clone turned up once. The chain links TRBV9 to TRBJ2-3; a weak D match, TRBD2 (6 bases). The V end was cut by 3 bases, the J end by 7 bases, with 9 bases between. This CDR3 region has 12 residues. CDR1 SGDLS and CDR2 YYNGEE come from the germline V gene. The CDR3 DNA reads TGTGCCAGCAGCGAGGAGGGGAATACGCAGTATTTT. Protein product: CASSEEGNTQYF.

This chain joins TRBV10-3 and TRBJ1-1; 9 positions match TRBD1. Losses at the gene ends were 7 bases for V and 0 bases for J; bases not matched to a gene: 6. The CDR3 extends over 15 amino acids. Germline lookup yields CDR1 ENHRY and CDR2 SYGVKD. CDR3 residues: CAITVTGGLNTEAFF. In DNA form, the CDR3 reads TGTGCCATCACCGTAACAGGGGGCTTGAACACTGAAGCTTTCTTT.

The V and J genes are TRBV7-2 and TRBJ1-5; 11 bases line up with TRBD1. The CDR3 runs 14 residues. Trimming removed 5 bases from V and 11 bases from J; junction bases left unmatched: 8. CDR1 is SGHTA, CDR2 FQGNSA, per germline. The CDR3 spells CASSMGQGERSQHF. The CDR3 bases are TGTGCCAGCAGCATGGGACAGGGGGAGAGGTCCCAGCATTTT. The full variable domain, completed using reference TRBV7-2 and TRBJ1-5, is GAGVSQSPSNKVTEKGKDVELRCDPISGHTALYWYRQSLGQGLEFLIYFQGNSAPDKSGLPSDRFSAERTGGSVSTLTIQRTQQEDSAVYLCASSMGQGERSQHFGDGTRLSIL.

The V gene is TRBV27, the J gene TRBJ2-1; TRBD2 matches 9 bases. CDR1 is MNHEY and CDR2 is SMNVEV in the germline V gene (reference sequence). V was pared by 4 bases and J by 9 bases, with 13 bases of the junction left unmatched. The CDR3 length is 16 residues. CDR3 amino acids: CASSSIGTSLIPEQFF. For the CDR3, the DNA is TGTGCCAGCAGTTCTATTGGGACTAGCCTCATACCTGAGCAGTTCTTC.

The gene calls are TRBV7-6 and TRBJ2-1; the match to TRBD2 covers 10 bases. Germline V gives CDR1 SGHVS, CDR2 FNYEAQ. V was pared by 0 bases and J by 3 bases, with 2 bases of the junction left unmatched. This CDR3 comprises 16 residues. The CDR3 coding sequence is TGTGCCAGCAGCTTAGCGCCTAGCGGGAGCTACAATGAGCAGTTCTTC. This sequence encodes CASSLAPSGSYNEQFF. The full variable domain, with the rest looked up from reference TRBV7-6 and TRBJ2-1, is GAGVSQSPRYKVTKRGQDVALRCDPISGHVSLYWYRQALGQGPEFLTYFNYEAQQDKSGLPNDRFSAERPEGSISTLTIQRTEQRDSAMYRCASSLAPSGSYNEQFFGPGTRLTVL.

This clone has just a few counts. The chain joins TRBV27 to TRBJ1-5; D not certain. Trimming pared 6 bases from V and 4 bases from J, leaving 13 bases between. The CDR3 has 14 amino acids. The V gene's germline CDR1 is MNHEY and CDR2 SMNVEV (reference sequence). The CDR3 reads CASRGSKGNQPQHF. CDR3 DNA sequence: TGTGCCAGCAGGGGGTCTAAGGGTAATCAGCCCCAGCATTTT.

This clone was seen a single time. This chain links TRBV7-8 with TRBJ1-3; D unresolved. The V end was cut by 5 bases, the J end by 4 bases, with 12 bases between. This CDR3 is 14 amino acids long. The germline gives CDR1 SGHVS, CDR2 FQNEAQ. The CDR3 DNA reads as TGTGCCAGCAGCACCGGTTCGGGGGGAAACACCATATATTTT. Protein sequence: CASSTGSGGNTIYF.

V usage is TRBV6-1 and J usage is TRBJ1-2; tentative D call: TRBD1 (5 bases). The V gene's germline CDR1 is MNHNS and CDR2 SASEGT. V was trimmed by 2 bases and J by 5 bases, leaving 12 bases between them. There are 14 residues in the CDR3. In DNA, the CDR3 is TGTGCCAGCAGTGAAATACTACAGGAGTATGGCTACACCTTC. It translates to CASSEILQEYGYTF.

This chain joins TRBV11-3 and TRBJ1-1; no definite D call. There are 16 residues in the CDR3. Germline V lookup: CDR1 SGHNT, CDR2 YENEEA. The V and J ends lost 5 bases and 0 bases respectively, with 16 bases between them. The CDR3 here is CASSQRRKGMNTEAFF. In DNA, the CDR3 is TGTGCCAGCAGCCAAAGGCGAAAGGGTATGAACACTGAAGCTTTCTTT. Complete variable domain (other parts from reference TRBV11-3 and TRBJ1-1): EAGVVQSPRYKIIEKKQPVAFWCNPISGHNTLYWYLQNLGQGPELLIRYENEEAVDDSQLPKDRFSAERLKGVDSTLKIQPAELGDSAVYLCASSQRRKGMNTEAFFGQGTRLTVV.

The J gene is TRBJ1-2, the V gene TRBV5-1; D gene uncertain. The CDR3 is 14 residues long. Germline CDR1 SGHRS, CDR2 YFSETQ. Deletions cut 2 bases from V and 4 bases from J, with 12 bases between. In nucleotides, the CDR3 is TGCGCCAGCAGCTTCACGACTGAACCCTATGGCTACACCTTC. Protein product: CASSFTTEPYGYTF.

This chain uses TRBV6-5 with TRBJ1-2, with a possible D match to TRBD1 (6 bases). The CDR3 runs to 12 residues. Trimming stripped 8 bases from V and 4 bases from J, with 11 bases between. From germline, CDR1 is MNHEY and CDR2 SVGAGI. CDR3 DNA: TGTGCCAGCGGGGGCAGGGGCTATGGCTACACCTTC. Amino acids: CASGGRGYGYTF.

The V call is TRBV18, the J call TRBJ1-4; TRBD1 aligns across 9 bases. The J segment lost 8 bases and the V segment lost 3 bases, leaving 4 bases of the junction unmatched. The CDR3 runs to 14 residues. Looked up from germline, CDR1 is KGHSH and CDR2 is LQKENI. This CDR3 is CASSPGQGDEKLFF. CDR3 nucleotides: TGTGCCAGCTCACCGGGACAGGGCGACGAAAAACTGTTTTTT.

This chain connects TRBV5-8 to TRBJ1-1; D gene ambiguous. Per germline, CDR1 SGHTS and CDR2 YDEGEE. CDR3 size: 14 residues. Trimming removed 0 bases at V and 1 base at J, with 7 bases between. In DNA form, the CDR3 reads TGTGCCAGCAGCTTGGTATTGGGGAACACTGAAGCTTTCTTT. This gives the protein CASSLVLGNTEAFF.

V usage is TRBV5-4 and J usage is TRBJ2-1; TRBD2 matches at 10 bases. Unmatched junction bases numbered 9, after V lost 3 bases and J lost 6 bases. The CDR3 covers 16 residues. Germline V gives CDR1 SGHNT, CDR2 YYREEE (reference sequence). CDR3 region: CASSSVIAGGSNEQFF. CDR3 DNA: TGTGCCAGCAGCTCCGTAATAGCGGGAGGATCCAATGAGCAGTTCTTC.

V usage is TRBV18 and J usage is TRBJ2-5; the D is unclear. There are 13 residues in the CDR3. Germline assignment: CDR1 KGHSH and CDR2 LQKENI. Trimming took 3 bases from V and 7 from J, leaving 12 bases between them. CDR3 residues: CASSPDNVGTQYF. The CDR3 nucleotides are TGTGCCAGCTCACCGGATAACGTGGGGACCCAGTACTTC.

The chain combines TRBV7-2 with TRBJ1-3; 8 bases are shared with TRBD1. V lost 4 bases and J lost 3; bases outside the gene matches: 14. The CDR3 covers 18 residues. Germline CDR1 reads SGHTA; CDR2 reads FQGNSA. Written as DNA, the CDR3 is TGTGCCAGCAGCTCAGGGGGAGGAGACAGGGGTAATGGAAACACCATATATTTT. Protein product: CASSSGGGDRGNGNTIYF.

The rearrangement links TRBV7-5 to TRBJ2-7; the table's TRBD1 call for D was not verified on the DNA. TRBV7-5 is listed as a pseudogene. The CDR3 covers 15 residues. CDR3 coding DNA: TGTGTCAGAAGCTCTGCCTGGGGCAGTAGCTACGAGCAGTACTTC. It specifies CVRSSAWGSSYEQYF.

In the case of this clone: Additional DNA sequences in this sample encode the identical CDR3. The chain carries TRBV2 and TRBJ2-7, with TRBD1 matching over 9 bases. Trimming cost V 10 bases and J 6 bases; bases outside gene matches: 13. Germline values: CDR1 SNHLY, CDR2 FYNNEI. The length of the CDR3 is 14 residues. The CDR3 DNA reads as TGTGCCACCTACCAGGACAGGGGAAGAGTCGAGCAGTACTTC. It specifies CATYQDRGRVEQYF. Looking up the rest from reference TRBV2 and TRBJ2-7 gives the full variable domain: EPEVTQTPSHQVTQMGQEVILRCVPISNHLYFYWYRQILGQKVEFLVSFYNNEISEKSEIFDDQFSVERPDGSNFTLKIRSTKLEDSAMYFCATYQDRGRVEQYFGPGTRLTVT.

J is TRBJ2-2 and V is TRBV4-1; tentative D call: TRBD1 (6 bases). The germline V gene encodes CDR1 MGHRA and CDR2 YSYEKL. V was cut by 4 bases and J by 2 bases, with 14 bases left in between. The CDR3 is 16 amino acids. CDR3 DNA: TGCGCCAGCAGCCCGGACAGCCCACTTAACACCGGGGAGCTGTTTTTT. This codes for CASSPDSPLNTGELFF.

This clone was found a few times. This rearrangement joins TRBV2 to TRBJ2-3; weak D call: TRBD2 (5 bases). The CDR3 contains 16 residues. The V end was cut by 8 bases, the J end by 3 bases, with 21 bases between. Germline CDR1 reads SNHLY; CDR2 reads FYNNEI. Written as DNA, the CDR3 is TGTGCCAGCGGTCGAAGGGCCGGGGAATATACAGATACGCAGTATTTT. It encodes CASGRRAGEYTDTQYF.

The J gene is TRBJ1-1, the V gene TRBV27, with D uncertain. Germline V gene lookup returns CDR1 MNHEY and CDR2 SMNVEV (reference sequence). CDR3 length equals 15 residues. V lost 7 bases, J lost 4 bases, and 19 bases lay in between. The DNA of the CDR3 is TGTGCCAGCAAGAATCTTCTGAACAAGGGCACTGAAGCTTTCTTT. Residues: CASKNLLNKGTEAFF.